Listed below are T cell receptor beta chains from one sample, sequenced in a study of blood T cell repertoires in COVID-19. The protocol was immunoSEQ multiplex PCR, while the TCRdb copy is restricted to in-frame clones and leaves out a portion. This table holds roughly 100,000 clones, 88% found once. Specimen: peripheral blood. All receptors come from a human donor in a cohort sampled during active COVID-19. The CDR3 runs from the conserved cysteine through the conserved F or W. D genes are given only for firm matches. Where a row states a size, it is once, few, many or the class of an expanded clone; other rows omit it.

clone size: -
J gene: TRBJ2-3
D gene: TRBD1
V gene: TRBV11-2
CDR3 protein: CASSTRTGGTDTQYF
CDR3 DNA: TGTGCCAGCAGCACCCGGACAGGGGGAACAGATACGCAGTATTTT

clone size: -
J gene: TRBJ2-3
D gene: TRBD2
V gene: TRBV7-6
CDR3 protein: CASSFFAAGATDTQYF
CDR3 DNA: TGTGCCAGCAGCTTTTTTGCAGCGGGGGCTACAGATACGCAGTATTTT

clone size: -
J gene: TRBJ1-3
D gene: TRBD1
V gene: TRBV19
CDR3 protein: CASSLQGALSGNTIYF
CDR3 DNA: TGTGCCAGTAGTCTACAGGGGGCCCTCTCTGGAAACACCATATATTTT

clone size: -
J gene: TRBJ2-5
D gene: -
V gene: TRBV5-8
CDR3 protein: CASSFEQVYQETQYF
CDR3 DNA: TGTGCCAGCAGCTTTGAACAGGTATACCAAGAGACCCAGTACTTC

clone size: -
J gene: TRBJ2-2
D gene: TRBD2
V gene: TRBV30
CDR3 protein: CAWKGLAGSLNTGELFF
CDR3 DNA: TGTGCCTGGAAGGGACTAGCGGGTTCTTTGAACACCGGGGAGCTGTTTTTT

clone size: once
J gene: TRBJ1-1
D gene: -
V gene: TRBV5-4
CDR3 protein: CASSFGGALNTEAFF
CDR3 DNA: TGTGCCAGCAGTTTCGGAGGGGCCTTGAACACTGAAGCTTTCTTT

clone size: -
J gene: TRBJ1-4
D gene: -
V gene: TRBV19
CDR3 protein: CASTRGGEKLFF
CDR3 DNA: TGTGCCAGTACGCGGGGTGGTGAAAAACTGTTTTTT

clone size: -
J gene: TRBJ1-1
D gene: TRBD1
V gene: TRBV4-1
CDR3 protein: CASSQIGTGPMNTEAFF
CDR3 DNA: TGCGCCAGCAGCCAGATTGGGACAGGCCCTATGAACACTGAAGCTTTCTTT

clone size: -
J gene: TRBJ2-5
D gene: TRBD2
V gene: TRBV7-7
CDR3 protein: CASSLGLAGGPQETQYF
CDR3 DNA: TGTGCTAGCAGCTTGGGACTAGCGGGGGGACCCCAAGAGACCCAGTACTTC

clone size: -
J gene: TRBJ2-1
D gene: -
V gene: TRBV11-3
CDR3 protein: CASSTIGGYNEQFF
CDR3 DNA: TGTGCCAGCAGCACCATCGGGGGCTACAATGAGCAGTTCTTC

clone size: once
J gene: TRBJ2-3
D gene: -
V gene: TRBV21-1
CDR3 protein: CASTAQYF
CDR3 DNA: TGTGCCAGCACCGCGCAGTATTTT

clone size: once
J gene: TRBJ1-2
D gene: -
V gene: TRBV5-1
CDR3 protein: CASSLARELDGYTF
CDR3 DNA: TGCGCCAGCAGCTTGGCCCGGGAATTGGATGGCTACACCTTC

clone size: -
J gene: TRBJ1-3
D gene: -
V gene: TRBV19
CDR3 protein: CASSRGGRSGNTIYF
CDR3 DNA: TGTGCCAGTAGTCGGGGGGGGAGGTCTGGAAACACCATATATTTT

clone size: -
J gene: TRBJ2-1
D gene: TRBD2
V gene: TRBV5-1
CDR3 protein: CASSYTWERGNNEQFF
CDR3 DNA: TGCGCCAGCAGCTACACTTGGGAGCGGGGGAACAATGAGCAGTTCTTC

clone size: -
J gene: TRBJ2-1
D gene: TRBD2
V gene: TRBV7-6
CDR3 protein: CASSRLAGARDEQFF
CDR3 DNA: TGTGCCAGCAGCCGACTAGCGGGAGCGAGAGATGAGCAGTTCTTC